These 11 T cell receptor beta chains came from one sample sequenced in a study of radiotherapy plus CTLA-4 blockade in lung cancer. Repertoires were generated with immunoSEQ multiplex PCR, while TCRdb's copy carries only in-frame clones and drops some. The sample shows 100,000 to 150,000 clones, 65% to 85% of them seen only once. Sequencing used peripheral blood, obtained from a patient treated with radiotherapy plus ipilimumab. These receptors were obtained from a human donor with non-small cell lung cancer who had a partial response to radiotherapy plus ipilimumab.

The V gene is TRBV5-8, the J gene TRBJ2-7, with 7 bases fitting TRBD1. V trimming: 2 bases; J trimming: 3 bases; junction bases outside the gene matches: 5. The CDR3 is 14 amino acids. CDR1 is SGHTS and CDR2 is YDEGEE in the germline V gene. The CDR3 sequence: CASSFGTVFYEQYV. In DNA form, the CDR3 reads TGTGCCAGCAGCTTCGGGACAGTCTTCTACGAGCAGTACGTC.

CDR3: CASSSSGSGHNEQFF. As DNA, the CDR3 is TGTGCCAGCAGCTCTAGCGGGAGTGGTCACAATGAGCAGTTCTTC. The chain joins TRBV5-4 to TRBJ2-1, with 10 nucleotides matching TRBD2. Germline loops: CDR1 SGHNT, CDR2 YYREEE (reference sequence). The length of the CDR3 is 15 residues. Losses at the gene ends were 3 bases for V and 5 bases for J; bases not matched to a gene: 5.

This rearrangement joins TRBV6-4 to TRBJ2-3; D possibly corresponds to TRBD2 (5 bases). The germline gives CDR1 MRHNA, CDR2 SNTAGT. This CDR3 has 14 residues. The V and J ends lost 2 bases and 4 bases respectively, with 10 bases between them. Here the CDR3 reads CASSDRGAADTQYF. In nucleotides, the CDR3 is TGTGCCAGCAGTGACCGGGGAGCGGCAGATACGCAGTATTTT.

The chain carries TRBV29-1 and TRBJ2-3, with D perhaps matching TRBD2 (6 bases). CDR3 size: 14 residues. Germline lookup yields CDR1 SQVTM and CDR2 ANQGSEA. Trimming shortened V by 5 bases and J by 3 bases, and 15 bases separated the two germline ends. Written as DNA, the CDR3 is TGCAGCGTTAAACTAGCCGGGACTACAGATACGCAGTATTTT. Encoded protein: CSVKLAGTTDTQYF.

The chain carries TRBV30 and TRBJ1-4; 7 nucleotides align to TRBD1. Germline CDR1 is GTSNPN and CDR2 is SVGIG (reference sequence). This CDR3 has 16 amino acids. With V trimmed by 0 bases and J by 7 bases, 11 bases remained unmatched. CDR3 sequence (DNA): TGTGCCTGGAGTGTAACCAGGGCAGGGGGGACTGAAAAACTGTTTTTT. Its protein is CAWSVTRAGGTEKLFF.

The chain is built from TRBV7-8 and TRBJ2-5, with D perhaps matching TRBD1 (5 bases). The CDR3 has 17 amino acids. Looked up from germline, CDR1 is SGHVS and CDR2 is FQNEAQ. V shed 1 base and J shed 1 base, with 16 bases lying between them. The CDR3 here is CASSLGGSGVLQETQYF. The CDR3 DNA is TGTGCCAGCAGCTTAGGGGGCTCCGGTGTGCTCCAAGAGACCCAGTACTTC.

V usage is TRBV5-1 and J usage is TRBJ2-7, with 11 bases identical to TRBD2. Trimming removed 4 bases from V and 1 base from J; junction bases left unmatched: 7. The CDR3 is 16 residues long. Per the germline V gene, CDR1 is SGHRS and CDR2 is YFSETQ. In DNA, the CDR3 is TGCGCCAGCAGCGGTAGCGGGAGGGACCTTTCCTACGAGCAGTACGTC. Translation gives CASSGSGRDLSYEQYV.

The rearrangement links TRBV19 to TRBJ2-3; 12 nucleotides align to TRBD2. The CDR3 totals 18 residues. With 5 bases clipped from V and 3 bases from J, the junction kept 12 bases outside the gene matches. Germline V gene sequence: CDR1 LNHDA, CDR2 SQIVND (reference sequence). The CDR3 sequence: CASSLWTSGTWGTDTQYF. The CDR3, as DNA: TGTGCCAGTAGTCTCTGGACTAGCGGGACCTGGGGGACAGATACGCAGTATTTT.

V usage is TRBV7-3 and J usage is TRBJ1-1; the D gene is possibly TRBD1 (6 bases). Trimming removed 1 base at V and 1 base at J, with 7 bases between. CDR1 and CDR2 from the germline V gene are SGHTA and FQGTGA. CDR3 length equals 14 residues. The CDR3 DNA is TGTGCCAGCAGCTTAAGCAGGGGGAACACTGAAGCTTTCTTT. Residues: CASSLSRGNTEAFF. Drawing the rest from reference TRBV7-3 and TRBJ1-1, the complete variable domain is GAGVSQTPSNKVTEKGKYVELRCDPISGHTALYWYRQSLGQGPEFLIYFQGTGAADDSGLPNDRFFAVRPEGSVSTLKIQRTERGDSAVYLCASSLSRGNTEAFFGQGTRLTVV.

The CDR3 DNA is TGTGCCAGCAGTTCCAGGGTTTTGAACACTGAAGCTTTCTTT. It yields the protein CASSSRVLNTEAFF. The V and J genes are TRBV27 and TRBJ1-1, with TRBD1 as a possible D gene (5 bases). Germline V CDR1 and CDR2: MNHEY, SMNVEV (reference sequence). This CDR3 contains 14 residues. V lost 4 bases and J 0 bases, leaving 9 bases between the germline ends.

The V and J genes are TRBV7-9 and TRBJ2-7, with D uncertain. The length of the CDR3 is 12 residues. V was pared by 4 bases and J by 1 base, with 5 bases between. Germline V gene lookup returns CDR1 SEHNR and CDR2 FQNEAQ (reference sequence). The CDR3 DNA reads as TGTGCCAGCAGCTACGAGTCCTACGAGCAGTACTTC. Protein: CASSYESYEQYF.